Detailed here is one TCR beta chain. Its antigen is unidentified. This specimen comes from a study of T cell repertoires in cytomegalovirus infection. Looking at the study overall: HLA-B-restricted CMV epitopes that are well studied, plus recently identified HLA-C-restricted ones, were used by the study. A matching HLA type, together with CMV infection, was signaled by public TCR beta signatures.

TCRdb called the reads again in MiXCR, with one record for every CDR3 protein. The sample lists approximately 770,000 distinct CDR3 sequences, almost 30% occurring once. The CDR3 runs to 18 residues. The V segment lost 6 bases and the J segment 2 bases; nucleotides outside the gene matches: 12. CDR1 is MDHEN, CDR2 SYDVKM, per germline. Findings and limits, study-wide: Totalled public TCR beta family frequency picked out people who carried CMV plus the relevant HLA. HLA-C-restricted TCR beta clonotypes specific for CMV led the ex vivo response.

The origin of this receptor is a human donor in good health (CMV status not recorded). Some clones in this sample may be carry-over from other donors' samples. Sequenced here: cultured CD8+ T cells from PBMCs, sampled from culture after CMV antigen stimulation. V gene TRBV28 combines with J gene TRBJ2-3; 12 nucleotides align to TRBD1. The CDR3, as DNA: TGTGCCAGCAGAGAAAACCGGGACAGGGGGCGCGACACAGATACGCAGTATTTT. Residues: CASRENRDRGRDTDTQYF. The full variable domain, rest sourced from reference TRBV28 and TRBJ2-3, is DVKVTQSSRYLVKRTGEKVFLECVQDMDHENMFWYRQDPGLGLRLIYFSYDVKMKEKGDIPEGYSVSREKKERFSLILESASTNQTSMYLCASRENRDRGRDTDTQYFGPGTRLTVL.